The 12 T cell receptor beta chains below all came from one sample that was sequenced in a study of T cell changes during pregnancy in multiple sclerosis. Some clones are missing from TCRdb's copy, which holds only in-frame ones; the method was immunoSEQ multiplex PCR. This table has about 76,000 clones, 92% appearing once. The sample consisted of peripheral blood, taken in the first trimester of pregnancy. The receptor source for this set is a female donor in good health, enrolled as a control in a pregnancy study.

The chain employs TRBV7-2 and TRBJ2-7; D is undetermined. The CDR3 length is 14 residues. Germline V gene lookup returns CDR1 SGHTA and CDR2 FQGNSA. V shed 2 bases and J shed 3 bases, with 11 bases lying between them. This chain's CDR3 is CASSLKAASYEQYF. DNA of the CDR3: TGTGCCAGCAGCTTAAAGGCGGCTAGCTACGAGCAGTACTTC. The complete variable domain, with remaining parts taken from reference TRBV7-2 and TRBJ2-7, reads GAGVSQSPSNKVTEKGKDVELRCDPISGHTALYWYRQSLGQGLEFLIYFQGNSAPDKSGLPSDRFSAERTGGSVSTLTIQRTQQEDSAVYLCASSLKAASYEQYFGPGTRLTVT.

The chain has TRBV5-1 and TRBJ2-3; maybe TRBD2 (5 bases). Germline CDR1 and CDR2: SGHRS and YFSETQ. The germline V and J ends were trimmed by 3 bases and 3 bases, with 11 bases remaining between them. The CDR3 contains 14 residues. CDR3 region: CASSSEGRTDTQYF. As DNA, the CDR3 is TGCGCCAGCAGCTCCGAGGGCCGGACAGATACGCAGTATTTT.

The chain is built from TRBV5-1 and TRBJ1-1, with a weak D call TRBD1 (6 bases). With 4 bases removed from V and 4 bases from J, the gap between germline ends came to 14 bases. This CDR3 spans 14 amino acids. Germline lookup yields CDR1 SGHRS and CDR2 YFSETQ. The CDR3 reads CASSTQGGGTEAFF. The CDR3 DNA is TGCGCCAGCAGCACCCAGGGAGGGGGCACTGAAGCTTTCTTT.

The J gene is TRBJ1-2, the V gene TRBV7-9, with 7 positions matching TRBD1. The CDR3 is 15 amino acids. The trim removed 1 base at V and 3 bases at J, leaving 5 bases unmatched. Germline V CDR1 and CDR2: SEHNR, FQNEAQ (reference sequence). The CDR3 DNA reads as TGTGCCAGCAGCTTAGGGACAGGTGGGGACTATGGCTACACCTTC. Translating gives CASSLGTGGDYGYTF.

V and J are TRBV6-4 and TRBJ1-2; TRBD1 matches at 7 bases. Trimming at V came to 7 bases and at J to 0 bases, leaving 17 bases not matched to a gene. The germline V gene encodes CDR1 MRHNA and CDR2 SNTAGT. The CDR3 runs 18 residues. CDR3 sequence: CASNETGLKMVPNYGYTF. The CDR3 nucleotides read TGTGCCAGCAACGAGACAGGGTTAAAGATGGTCCCTAACTATGGCTACACCTTC.

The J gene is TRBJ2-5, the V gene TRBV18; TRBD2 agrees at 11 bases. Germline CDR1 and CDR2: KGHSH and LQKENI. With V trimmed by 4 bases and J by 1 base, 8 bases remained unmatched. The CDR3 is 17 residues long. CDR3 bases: TGTGCCAGCTCACGCACCGTTGGGACTAGCGGCCAAGAGACCCAGTACTTC. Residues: CASSRTVGTSGQETQYF.

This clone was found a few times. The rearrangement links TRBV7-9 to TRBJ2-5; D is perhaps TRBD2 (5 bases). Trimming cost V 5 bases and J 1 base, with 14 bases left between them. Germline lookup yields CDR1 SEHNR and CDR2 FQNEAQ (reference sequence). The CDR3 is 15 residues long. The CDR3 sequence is CASSPLFRGQETQYF. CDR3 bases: TGTGCCAGCAGCCCGCTGTTCCGGGGCCAAGAGACCCAGTACTTC.

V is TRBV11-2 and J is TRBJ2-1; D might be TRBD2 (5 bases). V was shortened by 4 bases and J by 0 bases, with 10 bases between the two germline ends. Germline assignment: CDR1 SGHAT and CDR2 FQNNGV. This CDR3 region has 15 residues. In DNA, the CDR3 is TGTGCCAGCAGCTCCCAACTAGTCTCCTACAATGAGCAGTTCTTC. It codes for CASSSQLVSYNEQFF.

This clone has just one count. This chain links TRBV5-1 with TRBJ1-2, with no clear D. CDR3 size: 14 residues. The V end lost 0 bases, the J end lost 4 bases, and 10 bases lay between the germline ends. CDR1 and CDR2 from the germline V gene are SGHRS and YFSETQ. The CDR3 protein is CASSLGTAPYGYTF. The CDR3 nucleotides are TGCGCCAGCAGCTTGGGAACAGCACCCTATGGCTACACCTTC.

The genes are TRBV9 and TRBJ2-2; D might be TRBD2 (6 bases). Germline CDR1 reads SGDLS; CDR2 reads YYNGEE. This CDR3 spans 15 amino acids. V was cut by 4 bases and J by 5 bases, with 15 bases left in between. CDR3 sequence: CASSSKGGATGELFF. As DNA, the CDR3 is TGTGCCAGCAGCTCAAAAGGCGGGGCGACCGGGGAGCTGTTTTTT. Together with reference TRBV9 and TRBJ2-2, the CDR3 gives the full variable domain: DSGVTQTPKHLITATGQRVTLRCSPRSGDLSVYWYQQSLDQGLQFLIQYYNGEERAKGNILERFSAQQFPDLHSELNLSSLELGDSALYFCASSSKGGATGELFFGEGSRLTVL.

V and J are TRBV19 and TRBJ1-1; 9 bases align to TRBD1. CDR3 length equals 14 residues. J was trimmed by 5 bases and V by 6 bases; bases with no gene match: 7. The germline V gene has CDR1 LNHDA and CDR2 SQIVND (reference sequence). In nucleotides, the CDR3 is TGTGCCAGTAGACTCTGGGACAGGGATACTGAAGCTTTCTTT. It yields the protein CASRLWDRDTEAFF.

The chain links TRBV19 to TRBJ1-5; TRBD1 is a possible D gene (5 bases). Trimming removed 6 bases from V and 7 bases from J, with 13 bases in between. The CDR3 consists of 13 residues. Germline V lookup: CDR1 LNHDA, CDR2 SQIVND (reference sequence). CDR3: CASSGGRGQPQHF. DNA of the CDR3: TGTGCCAGTAGCGGGGGGAGGGGACAGCCCCAGCATTTT.